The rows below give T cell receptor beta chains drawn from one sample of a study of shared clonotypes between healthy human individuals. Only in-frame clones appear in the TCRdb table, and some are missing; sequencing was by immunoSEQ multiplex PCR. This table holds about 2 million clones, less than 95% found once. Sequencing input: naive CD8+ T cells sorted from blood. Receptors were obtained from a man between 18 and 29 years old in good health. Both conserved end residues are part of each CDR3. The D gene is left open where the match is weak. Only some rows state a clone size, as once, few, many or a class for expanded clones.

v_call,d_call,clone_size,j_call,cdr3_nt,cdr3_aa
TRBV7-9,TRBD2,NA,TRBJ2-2,TGTGCCAGCAGCTCGGCTAGCGGGGATCACGGGGAGCTGTTTTTT,CASSSASGDHGELFF
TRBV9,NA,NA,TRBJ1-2,TGTGCCAGCAGCGTAGGGGCAGGGTTGGACTATGGCTACACCTTC,CASSVGAGLDYGYTF
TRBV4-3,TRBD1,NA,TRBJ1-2,TGCGCCAGCAGCCAAGATCTCGAGACAGGGTACTATGGCTACACCTTC,CASSQDLETGYYGYTF
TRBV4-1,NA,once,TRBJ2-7,TGCGCCAGCAGCCAAGTTGCAGGATCCTACGAGCAGTACTTC,CASSQVAGSYEQYF
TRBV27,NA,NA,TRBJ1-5,TGTGCCAGCAGTCTCCAAGTCAATCAGCCCCAGCATTTT,CASSLQVNQPQHF
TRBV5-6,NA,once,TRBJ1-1,TGTGCCAGCAGCTTGGCCGAGGGTGAAGCTTTCTTT,CASSLAEGEAFF
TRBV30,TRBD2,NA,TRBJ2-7,TGTGCCTGGAGCCCGGGACTAGCGGGAGTTGGTGAGCAGTACTTC,CAWSPGLAGVGEQYF
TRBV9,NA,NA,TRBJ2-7,TGTGCCAGCAGCGTAGATGACACAGATAAGCAGTACTTC,CASSVDDTDKQYF
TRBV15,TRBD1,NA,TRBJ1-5,TGTGCCACCAGCACCTTTGGAGGACAGGTCTGGGTAGAGCCCCAGCATTTT,CATSTFGGQVWVEPQHF
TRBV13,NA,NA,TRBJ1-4,TGTGCCAGCAGCTTAAGGTCCAAAGTTGAACTGTTTTTT,CASSLRSKVELFF
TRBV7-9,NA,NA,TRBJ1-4,TGTGCCAGCAGTAAGGGCGAGACTAATGAAAAACTGTTTTTT,CASSKGETNEKLFF
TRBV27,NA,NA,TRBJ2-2,TGTGCCAGCAGTTTATTGACAGCAGGCACCGGGGAGCTGTTTTTT,CASSLLTAGTGELFF
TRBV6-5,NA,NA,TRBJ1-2,TGTGCCAGCAGTTACTCTTCGATGAATGGCTACACCTTC,CASSYSSMNGYTF
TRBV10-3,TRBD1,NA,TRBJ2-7,TGTGCCATCAGTGGAGGGACAGGGCCCTACGAGCAGTACTTC,CAISGGTGPYEQYF
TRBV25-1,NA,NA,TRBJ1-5,TGTGCCAGCAGTGAGGGTACCGTGGGCAATCAGCCCCAGCATTTT,CASSEGTVGNQPQHF